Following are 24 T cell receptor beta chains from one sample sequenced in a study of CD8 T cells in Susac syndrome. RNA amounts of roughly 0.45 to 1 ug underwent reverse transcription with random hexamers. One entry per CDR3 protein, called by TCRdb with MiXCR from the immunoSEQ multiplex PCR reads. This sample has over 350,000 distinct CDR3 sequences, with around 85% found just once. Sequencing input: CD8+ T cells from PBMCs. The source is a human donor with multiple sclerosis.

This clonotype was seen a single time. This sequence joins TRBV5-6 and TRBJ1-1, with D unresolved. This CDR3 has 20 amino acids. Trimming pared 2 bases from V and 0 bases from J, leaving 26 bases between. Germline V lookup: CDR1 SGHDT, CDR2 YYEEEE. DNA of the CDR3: TGTGCCAGCAGCTTTGAGGAGCAGGAAAGAATGACCCAATTGAACACTGAAGCTTTCTTT. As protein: CASSFEEQERMTQLNTEAFF. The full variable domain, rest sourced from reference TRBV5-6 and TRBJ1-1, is DAGVTQSPTHLIKTRGQQVTLRCSPKSGHDTVSWYQQALGQGPQFIFQYYEEEERQRGNFPDRFSGHQFPNYSSELNVNALLLGDSALYLCASSFEEQERMTQLNTEAFFGQGTRLTVV.

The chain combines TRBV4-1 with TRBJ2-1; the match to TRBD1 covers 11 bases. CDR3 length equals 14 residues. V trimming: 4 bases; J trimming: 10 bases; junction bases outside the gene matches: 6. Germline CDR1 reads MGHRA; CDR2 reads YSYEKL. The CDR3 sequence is CASSPDRGLGEQFF. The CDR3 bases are TGCGCCAGCAGCCCGGACAGGGGGCTGGGGGAGCAGTTCTTC.

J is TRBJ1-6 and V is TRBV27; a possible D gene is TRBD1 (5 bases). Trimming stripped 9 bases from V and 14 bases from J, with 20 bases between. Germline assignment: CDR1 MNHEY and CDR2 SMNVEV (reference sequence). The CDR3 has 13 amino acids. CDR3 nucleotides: TGTGCCAGTGGGGGACCCACCGGTTTCACCCTCCACTTT. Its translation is CASGGPTGFTLHF.

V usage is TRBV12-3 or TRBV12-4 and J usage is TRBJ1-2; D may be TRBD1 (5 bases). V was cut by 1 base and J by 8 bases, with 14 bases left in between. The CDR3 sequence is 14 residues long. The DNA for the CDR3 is TGTGCCAGCAGTTTAGGGCAGGGAATTCGCGGCTACACCTTC. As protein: CASSLGQGIRGYTF.

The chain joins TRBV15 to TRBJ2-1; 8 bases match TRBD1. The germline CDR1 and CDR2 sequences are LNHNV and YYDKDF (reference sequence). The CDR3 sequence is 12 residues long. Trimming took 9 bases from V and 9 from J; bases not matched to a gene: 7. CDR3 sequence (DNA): TGTGCCACTAATGACAGGGGTGGTGAGCAGTTCTTC. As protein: CATNDRGGEQFF. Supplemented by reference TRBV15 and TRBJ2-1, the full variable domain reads DAMVIQNPRYQVTQFGKPVTLSCSQTLNHNVMYWYQQKSSQAPKLLFHYYDKDFNNEADTPDNFQSRRPNTSFCFLDIRSPGLGDTAMYLCATNDRGGEQFFGPGTRLTVL.

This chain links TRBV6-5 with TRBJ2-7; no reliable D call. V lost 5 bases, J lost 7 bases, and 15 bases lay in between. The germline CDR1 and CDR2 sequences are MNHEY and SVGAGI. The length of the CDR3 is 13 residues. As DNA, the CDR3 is TGTGCCAGCAGTCGCCAGCTCGGGCGGGAGCAGTACTTC. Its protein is CASSRQLGREQYF.

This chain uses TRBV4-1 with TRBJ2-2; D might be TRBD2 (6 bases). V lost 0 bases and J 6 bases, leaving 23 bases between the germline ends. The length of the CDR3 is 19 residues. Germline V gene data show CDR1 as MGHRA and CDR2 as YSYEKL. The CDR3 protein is CASSQESLALMGTAGELFF. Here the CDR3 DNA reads TGCGCCAGCAGCCAAGAATCCCTAGCGTTAATGGGTACCGCCGGGGAGCTGTTTTTT.

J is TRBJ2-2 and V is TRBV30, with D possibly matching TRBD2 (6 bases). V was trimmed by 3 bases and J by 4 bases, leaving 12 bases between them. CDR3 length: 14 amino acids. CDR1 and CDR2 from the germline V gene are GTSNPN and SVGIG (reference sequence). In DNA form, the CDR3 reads TGTGCCTGGAGATGGGCGGGGCCCACCGGGGAGCTGTTTTTT. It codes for CAWRWAGPTGELFF.

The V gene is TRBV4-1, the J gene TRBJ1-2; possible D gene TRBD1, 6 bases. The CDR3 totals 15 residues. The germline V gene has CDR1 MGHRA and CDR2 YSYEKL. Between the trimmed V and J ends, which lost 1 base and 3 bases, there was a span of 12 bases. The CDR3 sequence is CASSQARGEDYGYTF. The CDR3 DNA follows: TGCGCCAGCAGCCAAGCCAGGGGAGAAGACTATGGCTACACCTTC.

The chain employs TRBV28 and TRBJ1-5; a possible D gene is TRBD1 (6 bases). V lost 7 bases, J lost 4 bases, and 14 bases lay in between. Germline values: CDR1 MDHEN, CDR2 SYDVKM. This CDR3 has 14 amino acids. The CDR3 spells CASNRGGANQPQHF. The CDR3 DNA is TGTGCCAGCAACCGTGGGGGGGCTAATCAGCCCCAGCATTTT.

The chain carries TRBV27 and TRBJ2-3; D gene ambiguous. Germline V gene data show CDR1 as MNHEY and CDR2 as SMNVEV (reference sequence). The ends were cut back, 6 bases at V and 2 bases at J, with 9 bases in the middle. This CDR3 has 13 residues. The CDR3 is CASSPGPTDTQYF. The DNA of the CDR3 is TGTGCCAGCAGCCCCGGCCCCACAGATACGCAGTATTTT.

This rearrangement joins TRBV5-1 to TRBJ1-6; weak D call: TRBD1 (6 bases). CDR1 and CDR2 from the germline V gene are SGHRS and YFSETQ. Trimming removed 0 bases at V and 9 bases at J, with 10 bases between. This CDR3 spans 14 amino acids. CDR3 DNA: TGCGCCAGCAGCTTGGACAGGGAAGGTTCACCCCTCCACTTT. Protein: CASSLDREGSPLHF.

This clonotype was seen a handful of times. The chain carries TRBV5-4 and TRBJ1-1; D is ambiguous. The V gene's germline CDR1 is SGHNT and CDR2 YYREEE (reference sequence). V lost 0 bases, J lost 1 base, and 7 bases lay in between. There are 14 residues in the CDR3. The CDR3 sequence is CASSLEGGNTEAFF. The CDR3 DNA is TGTGCCAGCAGCTTGGAGGGCGGGAACACTGAAGCTTTCTTT.

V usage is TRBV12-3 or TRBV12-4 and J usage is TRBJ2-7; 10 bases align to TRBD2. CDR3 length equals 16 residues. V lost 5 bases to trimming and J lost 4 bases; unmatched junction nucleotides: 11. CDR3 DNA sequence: TGTGCCAGCAGTCAAAACCCTCTAGCGGGAGCTTACGAGCAGTACTTC. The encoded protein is CASSQNPLAGAYEQYF.

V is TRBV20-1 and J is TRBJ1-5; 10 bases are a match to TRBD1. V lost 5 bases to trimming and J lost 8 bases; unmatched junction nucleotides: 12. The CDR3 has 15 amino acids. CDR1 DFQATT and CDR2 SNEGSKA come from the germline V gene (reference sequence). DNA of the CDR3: TGCAGTGCTGCGCACGAGACAGGGGGCGATGAGCCCCAGCATTTT. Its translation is CSAAHETGGDEPQHF.

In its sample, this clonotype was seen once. The CDR3 DNA is TGTGCCAGCAGTGCAGGGGGCGTCACTGAAGCTTTCTTT. This translates into CASSAGGVTEAFF. This rearrangement joins TRBV6-5 to TRBJ1-1; 8 nucleotides align to TRBD1. The CDR3 extends over 13 amino acids. Germline assignment: CDR1 MNHEY and CDR2 SVGAGI. The junction had 3 bases not matched to a gene; V was cut back by 5 bases and J by 4 bases.

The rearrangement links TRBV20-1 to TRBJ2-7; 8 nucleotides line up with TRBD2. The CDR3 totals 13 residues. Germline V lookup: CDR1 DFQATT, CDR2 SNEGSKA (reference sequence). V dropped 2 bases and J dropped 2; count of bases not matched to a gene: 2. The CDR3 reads CSARSTSAYEQYF. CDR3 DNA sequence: TGCAGTGCTAGATCGACTAGCGCCTACGAGCAGTACTTC.

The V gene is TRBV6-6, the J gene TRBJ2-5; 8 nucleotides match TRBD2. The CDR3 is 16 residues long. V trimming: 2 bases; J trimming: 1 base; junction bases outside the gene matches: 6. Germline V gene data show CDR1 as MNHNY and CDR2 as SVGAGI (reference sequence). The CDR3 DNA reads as TGTGCCAGCAGTTACGGGGGCGGGAGGCCCCAAGAGACCCAGTACTTC. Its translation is CASSYGGGRPQETQYF.

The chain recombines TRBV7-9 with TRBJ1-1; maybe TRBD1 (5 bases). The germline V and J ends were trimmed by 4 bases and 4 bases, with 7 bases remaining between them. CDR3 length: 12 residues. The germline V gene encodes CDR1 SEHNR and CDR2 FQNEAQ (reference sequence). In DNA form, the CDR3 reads TGTGCCAGCAGCTCAGGGTTCACTGAAGCTTTCTTT. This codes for CASSSGFTEAFF.

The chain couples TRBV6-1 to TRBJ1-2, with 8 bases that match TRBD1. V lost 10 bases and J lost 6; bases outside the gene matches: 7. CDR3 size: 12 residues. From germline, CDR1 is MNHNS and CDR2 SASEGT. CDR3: CATLQGVDGYTF. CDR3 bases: TGTGCCACCCTACAGGGGGTGGATGGCTACACCTTC.

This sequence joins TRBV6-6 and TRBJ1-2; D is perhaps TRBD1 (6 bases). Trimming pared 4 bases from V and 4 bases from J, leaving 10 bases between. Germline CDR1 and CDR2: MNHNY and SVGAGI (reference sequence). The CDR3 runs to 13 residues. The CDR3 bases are TGTGCCAGCAGTTCGACAGGAGTCTATGGCTACACCTTC. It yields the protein CASSSTGVYGYTF.

The CDR3 DNA is TGTGCCAGCTCACTCCACAGGGGATGGAACACTGAAGCTTTCTTT. This codes for CASSLHRGWNTEAFF. The gene calls are TRBV18 and TRBJ1-1; TRBD1 agrees at 7 bases. The CDR3 loop spans 15 amino acids. Germline CDR1 and CDR2: KGHSH and LQKENI. The V and J ends lost 4 bases and 1 base, in that order; junction bases with no gene match: 6.

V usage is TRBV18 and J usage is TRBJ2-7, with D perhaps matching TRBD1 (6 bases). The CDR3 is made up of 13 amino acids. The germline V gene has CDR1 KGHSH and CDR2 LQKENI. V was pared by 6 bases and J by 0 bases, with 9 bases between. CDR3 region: CASSRQDSYEQYF. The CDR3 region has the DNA TGTGCCAGCTCCCGACAGGACTCCTACGAGCAGTACTTC.

As DNA, the CDR3 is TGTGCCAGCAGCCAAGTTCTTGAGACCCAGTACTTC. Protein: CASSQVLETQYF. The chain combines TRBV3-1 with TRBJ2-5; the D is unclear. V was shortened by 1 base and J by 5 bases, with 5 bases between the two germline ends. This CDR3 spans 12 amino acids. Germline lookup yields CDR1 LGHDT and CDR2 YNNKEL (reference sequence).